This T cell receptor beta chain was documented in a study of T cell responses to AZD1222 COVID-19 vaccine. Some clones are missing from TCRdb's copy, which holds only in-frame ones; the method was immunoSEQ multiplex PCR. The table records about 130,000 clones, less than 95% of them present only once. The trim removed 4 bases at V and 13 bases at J, leaving 15 bases unmatched. This CDR3 contains 15 residues. The germline V gene encodes CDR1 LNHDA and CDR2 SQIVND (reference sequence). For this clone: Its matching antigen is unknown.

Study results and limitations: The study reported that nearly half of spike-specific TCRs target unmutated variant regions.

The chain is built from TRBV19 and TRBJ1-4; 7 bases are a match to TRBD1. The material was peripheral blood, obtained on day 0 of MenACWY control vaccination. The clonotype comes from an adult in good health. The CDR3 bases are TGTGCCAGTAGTACCGGACAGGTGCAAAAGGAGGGACTGTTTTTT. Protein: CASSTGQVQKEGLFF. The full variable domain, with the rest looked up from reference TRBV19 and TRBJ1-4, is DGGITQSPKYLFRKEGQNVTLSCEQNLNHDAMYWYRQDPGQGLRLIYYSQIVNDFQKGDIAEGYSVSREKKESFPLTVTSAQKNPTAFYLCASSTGQVQKEGLFFGSGTQLSVL.